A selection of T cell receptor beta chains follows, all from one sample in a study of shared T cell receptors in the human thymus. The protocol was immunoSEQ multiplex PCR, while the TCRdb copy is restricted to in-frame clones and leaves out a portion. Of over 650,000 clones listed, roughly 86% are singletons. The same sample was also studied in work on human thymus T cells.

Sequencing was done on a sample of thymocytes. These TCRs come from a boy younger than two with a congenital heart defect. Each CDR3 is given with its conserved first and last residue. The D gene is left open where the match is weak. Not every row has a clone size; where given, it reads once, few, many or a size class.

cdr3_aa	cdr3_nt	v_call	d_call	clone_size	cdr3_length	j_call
CASSLDRGLAGELFF	TGTGCCAGCAGCCTCGACAGGGGACTCGCCGGGGAGCTGTTTTTT	TRBV27	TRBD1	.	15	TRBJ2-2
CASSQGSQGTGGNEQFF	TGCGCCAGCAGCCAAGGAAGTCAGGGGACAGGGGGTAATGAGCAGTTCTTC	TRBV4-3	TRBD1	.	17	TRBJ2-1
CAIGVSGRAVSYEQYF	TGTGCCATCGGGGTTAGCGGGAGGGCCGTCTCCTACGAGCAGTACTTC	TRBV10-3	TRBD2	.	16	TRBJ2-7
CASSREPGETQYF	TGTGCCAGCAGTCGGGAGCCGGGAGAGACCCAGTACTTC	TRBV27	.	.	13	TRBJ2-5
CATDSGKKKETQYF	TGTGCCACCGATAGCGGGAAGAAAAAAGAGACCCAGTACTTC	TRBV15	TRBD2	.	14	TRBJ2-5
CATSTPQENSYNEQFF	TGTGCCACCAGCACCCCTCAAGAGAACTCCTACAATGAGCAGTTCTTC	TRBV15	.	.	16	TRBJ2-1
CASSKTGDGNTIYF	TGTGCCAGCAGTAAGACAGGAGATGGAAACACCATATATTTT	TRBV7-2	.	.	14	TRBJ1-3
CASKDGERGNTEAFF	TGTGCCAGCAAGGACGGGGAACGGGGGAACACTGAAGCTTTCTTT	TRBV27	.	.	15	TRBJ1-1
CASSQIRTSGQGLMNTEAFF	TGCGCCAGCAGCCAGATAAGGACTTCGGGACAGGGTTTAATGAACACTGAAGCTTTCTTT	TRBV4-3	TRBD1	once	20	TRBJ1-1
CASIDTPGTGGSQPQHF	TGTGCCAGCATCGATACCCCCGGGACAGGGGGCAGTCAGCCCCAGCATTTT	TRBV28	TRBD1	.	17	TRBJ1-5
CAWKLSETNEKLFF	TGTGCCTGGAAGTTATCTGAGACTAATGAAAAACTGTTTTTT	TRBV30	.	.	14	TRBJ1-4
CASSLSPYRRGPQFF	TGTGCCAGCAGTCTTTCCCCCTACAGGCGGGGTCCACAGTTCTTC	TRBV28	.	.	15	TRBJ2-1
CASSQDETGAYGYTF	TGCGCCAGCAGCCAAGATGAGACAGGGGCCTATGGCTACACCTTC	TRBV4-3	TRBD1	once	15	TRBJ1-2
CASRTGTSADTGELFF	TGCGCCAGCAGGACCGGGACTAGCGCGGATACCGGGGAGCTGTTTTTT	TRBV5-1	TRBD2	.	16	TRBJ2-2
CASGFSAGGTNTGELFF	TGTGCTAGTGGTTTTAGCGCGGGAGGGACGAACACCGGGGAGCTGTTTTTT	TRBV12-5	TRBD2	.	17	TRBJ2-2
CASSFRDRAYNEQFF	TGTGCCAGCAGCTTCCGGGACAGGGCCTACAATGAGCAGTTCTTC	TRBV13	TRBD1	few	15	TRBJ2-1
CASSLGGGTGGFYEQYF	TGTGCCAGCAGCTTGGGGGGAGGGACAGGGGGCTTCTACGAGCAGTACTTC	TRBV5-6	TRBD1	.	17	TRBJ2-7
CASSKSGGWGGRSNQPQHF	TGTGCCAGCAGCAAAAGTGGGGGATGGGGGGGGCGAAGCAATCAGCCCCAGCATTTT	TRBV21-1	.	.	19	TRBJ1-5